Listed here are 16 T cell receptor beta chains from one sample, sequenced in a study of CD8 T cells in ankylosing spondylitis. Findings and caveats of the study: Seemingly characteristic of ankylosing spondylitis blood was a TCR beta motif consisting of under 10 highly homologous variants.

A single record per CDR3 protein comes from TCRdb applying MiXCR to the 5' RACE reads. The table shows roughly 670,000 distinct CDR3 sequences, with around 17% occurring only once. The antigens these receptors bind are not known. The sequencing sample was made of blood, either unsorted or a sorted T cell fraction (not recorded which). These receptors all stem from a male donor with ankylosing spondylitis.

A few counts support this clonotype. The chain is built from TRBV29-1 and TRBJ2-7; 9 bases are a match to TRBD2. V trimming: 5 bases; J trimming: 2 bases; junction bases outside the gene matches: 7. CDR1 and CDR2 from the germline V gene are SQVTM and ANQGSEA. The CDR3 sequence is 14 residues long. The CDR3 nucleotides read TGCAGCGTTTTAGCGGGAGTACTCGCCTACGAGCAGTACTTC. Protein sequence: CSVLAGVLAYEQYF.

The V call is TRBV14, the J call TRBJ2-1; TRBD2 is a possible D gene (5 bases). V was shortened by 0 bases and J by 2 bases, with 14 bases between the two germline ends. In germline, CDR1 is SGHDN, CDR2 FVKESK. The CDR3 loop spans 17 amino acids. CDR3 coding DNA: TGTGCCAGCAGCCAAGATTGGGCTAGCCATCCCTACAATGAGCAGTTCTTC. The encoded protein is CASSQDWASHPYNEQFF. Full variable domain (outside the CDR3, taken from reference TRBV14 and TRBJ2-1): EAGVTQFPSHSVIEKGQTVTLRCDPISGHDNLYWYRRVMGKEIKFLLHFVKESKQDESGMPNNRFLAERTGGTYSTLKVQPAELEDSGVYFCASSQDWASHPYNEQFFGPGTRLTVL.

The chain uses TRBV18 and TRBJ2-1, with D hard to call. The CDR3 length is 15 residues. Trimming shortened V by 4 bases and J by 6 bases, and 16 bases separated the two germline ends. The germline V gene has CDR1 KGHSH and CDR2 LQKENI. The CDR3 here is CASSLGVASLNEQFF. The CDR3 nucleotides read TGTGCCAGCTCACTGGGCGTCGCAAGTCTCAATGAGCAGTTCTTC.

The rearrangement links TRBV4-1 to TRBJ1-1; D ambiguous. The germline gives CDR1 MGHRA, CDR2 YSYEKL. V lost 0 bases and J lost 2, with 13 bases in between. The CDR3 sequence is 16 residues long. The CDR3 DNA is TGCGCCAGCAGCCAAGACCTGACCCGCACAAACACTGAAGCTTTCTTT. The encoded protein is CASSQDLTRTNTEAFF.

The chain uses TRBV12-5 and TRBJ1-2; a weak D match, TRBD1 (5 bases). V dropped 2 bases and J dropped 5 bases, with 15 bases sitting between them. The CDR3 has 15 residues. Germline loops: CDR1 LGHNT, CDR2 FRNRAP. CDR3 bases: TGTGCTAGTGGTTTGCAAAGTCTACAGGTTTATGGCTACACCTTC. Translating gives CASGLQSLQVYGYTF.

The gene calls are TRBV20-1 and TRBJ2-4, with a tentative D call TRBD2 (5 bases). CDR1 is DFQATT, CDR2 SNEGSKA, per germline (reference sequence). The CDR3 runs 12 residues. V was clipped by 5 bases and J by 2 bases, with 7 bases between them. The CDR3 sequence is CSAEGTKNIQYF. The CDR3 region has the DNA TGCAGTGCTGAGGGTACCAAAAACATTCAGTACTTC.

This chain joins TRBV15 and TRBJ2-7, with a weak D call TRBD1 (5 bases). Trimming pared 1 base from V and 5 bases from J, leaving 6 bases between. The CDR3 loop spans 12 amino acids. The V gene's germline CDR1 is LNHNV and CDR2 YYDKDF (reference sequence). The CDR3 DNA is TGTGCCACCAGCAGAGGCAGGGACGAGCAGTACTTC. Translation: CATSRGRDEQYF.

The V call is TRBV12-3 or TRBV12-4, the J call TRBJ2-4; TRBD2 might be the D (6 bases). Trimming cost V 4 bases and J 3 bases, with 13 bases left between them. The CDR3 consists of 15 residues. The CDR3 sequence is CASSSGMGGKNIQYF. DNA for the CDR3: TGTGCCAGCAGTTCGGGGATGGGAGGCAAAAACATTCAGTACTTC.

This rearrangement joins TRBV7-2 to TRBJ2-2; D uncertain. V was trimmed by 5 bases and J by 0 bases, leaving 7 bases between them. Germline CDR1 is SGHTA and CDR2 is FQGNSA. This CDR3 is 14 amino acids long. DNA for the CDR3: TGTGCCAGCAGCCTAAAGGCGAACACCGGGGAGCTGTTTTTT. Translating gives CASSLKANTGELFF.

J is TRBJ2-7 and V is TRBV5-1, with D possibly being TRBD1 (6 bases). The V end lost 2 bases, the J end lost 5 bases, and 11 bases lay between the germline ends. This CDR3 is built from 13 residues. Germline V gives CDR1 SGHRS, CDR2 YFSETQ. In DNA form, the CDR3 reads TGCGCCAGCAGCTTTGAGGGGGACCACGAGCAGTACTTC. Translated: CASSFEGDHEQYF.

This clonotype was counted ten times or more. The V call is TRBV15, the J call TRBJ2-5; 7 bases agree with TRBD2. CDR3 size: 17 residues. The V gene's germline CDR1 is LNHNV and CDR2 YYDKDF (reference sequence). J gave up 0 bases and V 0 bases, and 7 bases lay outside the gene matches. The CDR3 protein is CATSRDKWLADQETQYF. CDR3 bases: TGTGCCACCAGCAGAGATAAGTGGCTAGCGGACCAAGAGACCCAGTACTTC.

This clonotype occurred a few times. This chain joins TRBV7-8 and TRBJ1-5; TRBD1 might be the D (5 bases). V gave up 5 bases and J gave up 3 bases, with 14 bases separating them. This CDR3 contains 15 residues. Per the germline V gene, CDR1 is SGHVS and CDR2 is FQNEAQ. The CDR3 sequence is CASSTITGLNQPQHF. CDR3 DNA: TGTGCCAGCAGCACCATTACAGGCCTCAATCAGCCCCAGCATTTT.

This clonotype was seen a handful of times. The chain joins TRBV20-1 to TRBJ1-1; D possibly corresponds to TRBD1 (5 bases). V was trimmed by 2 bases and J by 1 base, leaving 14 bases between them. The CDR3 consists of 15 residues. Per the germline V gene, CDR1 is DFQATT and CDR2 is SNEGSKA (reference sequence). CDR3 protein: CSARRQFPGNTEAFF. As DNA, the CDR3 is TGCAGTGCTAGAAGACAGTTTCCAGGGAACACTGAAGCTTTCTTT.

This clonotype appeared many times. CDR3 region: CASTLKGGGNQPQHF. The DNA for the CDR3 is TGTGCCAGCACCCTGAAGGGGGGTGGCAATCAGCCCCAGCATTTT. The chain is built from TRBV12-3 or TRBV12-4 and TRBJ1-5; D may be TRBD1 (6 bases). Trimming pared 7 bases from V and 2 bases from J, leaving 15 bases between. This CDR3 comprises 15 residues.

In its sample, this clonotype was seen a few times. The chain joins TRBV3-1 to TRBJ2-1, with 7 bases identical to TRBD1. Germline V gene sequence: CDR1 LGHDT, CDR2 YNNKEL (reference sequence). The CDR3 is 13 residues long. J lost 8 bases, V lost 4 bases, and 5 bases had no gene match. The CDR3 loop reads CASSPDRADEQFF. CDR3 coding DNA: TGTGCCAGCAGCCCCGACAGGGCCGATGAGCAGTTCTTC.

This clonotype was observed a few times. V usage is TRBV11-2 and J usage is TRBJ2-1; D is ambiguous. The ends were cut back, 4 bases at V and 6 bases at J, with 10 bases in the middle. Germline loops: CDR1 SGHAT, CDR2 FQNNGV. The CDR3 runs to 13 residues. The CDR3 loop reads CASSSSPPNEQFF. CDR3 DNA: TGTGCCAGCAGCTCCAGCCCCCCCAATGAGCAGTTCTTC.